The rows below give T cell receptor beta chains drawn from one sample of a study of cytomegalovirus exposure and HLA in healthy donors. Generated by immunoSEQ multiplex PCR, the TCRdb table keeps only in-frame clones and is missing some. The repertoire holds 110,000 or so clones, with roughly 76% as singletons. Sequencing input: PBMCs. These receptors were collected from a man aged 25-45 years in good health and CMV-seropositive. CDR3s include the opening cysteine and the closing phenylalanine or tryptophan. The order of the fields is clone size, D gene, V gene, J gene, CDR3 protein, CDR3 DNA. The D gene is left open where the match is weak. For some rows the clone size is stated as once, few or many, or as a class when expanded; others skip it.

>.|.|TRBV19|TRBJ1-6
CASSMPGDNSPLHF
TGTGCCAGTAGTATGCCAGGGGATAATTCACCCCTCCACTTT
>.|TRBD1|TRBV30|TRBJ1-4
CAWDDRGRERKLFF
TGTGCCTGGGACGACAGGGGAAGGGAGAGAAAACTGTTTTTT
>.|TRBD2|TRBV30|TRBJ2-3
CAWTSGGVQDTQYF
TGTGCCTGGACTAGCGGGGGGGTGCAAGATACGCAGTATTTT
>.|TRBD1|TRBV7-9|TRBJ1-6
CASSATTGFHNSPLHF
TGTGCCAGCAGCGCAACGACAGGGTTTCATAATTCACCCCTCCACTTT
>.|TRBD1|TRBV28|TRBJ1-4
CASSRLGGPNEKLFF
TGTGCCAGCAGTAGACTAGGGGGCCCTAATGAAAAACTGTTTTTT
>.|.|TRBV7-9|TRBJ2-3
CATDQGLVADTQYF
TGTGCCACTGACCAGGGGTTGGTCGCAGATACGCAGTATTTT
>.|.|TRBV27|TRBJ2-3
CASSYLPDTDTQYF
TGTGCCAGCAGCTACCTTCCCGACACAGATACGCAGTATTTT
>.|TRBD2|TRBV5-1|TRBJ2-7
CASSAASGGGRDYEQYF
TGCGCCAGCAGCGCCGCTAGCGGGGGGGGCCGTGACTACGAGCAGTACTTC
>.|.|TRBV4-2|TRBJ2-3
CASSQEERGTDTQYF
TGTGCCAGCAGCCAAGAGGAGCGGGGCACAGATACGCAGTATTTT
>once|.|TRBV13|TRBJ1-2
CASSPAVSVVGYTF
TGTGCCAGCAGCCCGGCGGTGAGTGTTGTTGGCTACACCTTC
>.|.|TRBV2|TRBJ1-2
CASTDTGFLGYTF
TGTGCCAGCACGGACACGGGTTTTTTGGGCTACACCTTC
>.|.|TRBV11-2|TRBJ1-1
CASSLGGPKEAFF
TGTGCCAGCAGCTTAGGAGGCCCAAAGGAAGCTTTCTTT
>.|TRBD1|TRBV15|TRBJ2-7
CATSRETGTGFYEQYF
TGTGCCACCAGCAGGGAAACCGGGACAGGGTTTTACGAGCAGTACTTC
>.|TRBD1|TRBV7-6|TRBJ2-1
CASSLQQGARNEQFF
TGTGCCAGCAGCTTACAACAGGGGGCACGCAATGAGCAGTTCTTC
>few|.|TRBV4-3|TRBJ1-2
CASSRGVYGYTF
TGCGCCAGCAGCCGCGGAGTCTATGGCTACACCTTC
>.|TRBD1|TRBV5-1|TRBJ1-2
CASSRDRGPSGYGYTF
TGCGCCAGCAGTCGGGACAGGGGTCCCTCGGGCTATGGCTACACCTTC
>.|.|TRBV2|TRBJ2-3
CASNRGGSGSTDTQYF
TGTGCCAGCAACAGGGGGGGTAGCGGAAGCACAGATACGCAGTATTTT
>.|.|TRBV10-1|TRBJ1-2
CASGSRQEDGYTF
TGCGCCAGCGGATCCCGGCAAGAGGATGGCTACACCTTC
>once|.|TRBV5-1|TRBJ1-1
CASTLHPARENTEAFF
TGCGCCAGCACTTTACACCCGGCCAGGGAGAACACTGAAGCTTTCTTT
>.|.|TRBV9|TRBJ2-5
CASSVGPLDETQYF
TGTGCCAGCAGCGTGGGGCCGTTGGACGAGACCCAGTACTTC
>.|TRBD1|TRBV9|TRBJ1-6
CASSMGQREDSPLHF
TGTGCCAGCAGCATGGGACAGAGGGAAGATTCACCCCTCCACTTT
>.|.|TRBV28|TRBJ1-2
CASTLGGRGYGYTF
TGTGCCAGCACCTTGGGGGGGCGGGGCTATGGCTACACCTTC
>.|.|TRBV5-1|TRBJ1-6
CASSLGPAGNSPLHF
TGCGCCAGCAGCTTGGGACCGGCGGGTAATTCACCCCTCCACTTT
>.|TRBD2|TRBV29-1|TRBJ2-3
CSVGLAGSTDTQYF
TGCAGCGTTGGGCTAGCGGGGAGCACAGATACGCAGTATTTT
>.|TRBD2|TRBV9|TRBJ2-1
CASSPRTSGGDEQFF
TGTGCCAGCAGCCCTAGGACTAGCGGGGGTGACGAGCAGTTCTTC
>.|.|TRBV2|TRBJ2-5
CASSARLGETQYF
TGTGCCAGCAGTGCCAGGTTAGGAGAGACCCAGTACTTC
>many|.|TRBV9|TRBJ1-4
CASSAAPGGGSTNEKLFF
TGTGCCAGCAGCGCTGCGCCGGGAGGTGGATCAACTAATGAAAAACTGTTTTTT
>once|.|TRBV5-6|TRBJ1-2
CASSLAGQGGYTF
TGTGCCAGCAGCTTGGCCGGGCAGGGCGGCTACACCTTC
>.|TRBD1|TRBV2|TRBJ2-7
CASESGTGRNEQYF
TGTGCCAGCGAATCCGGGACAGGGCGGAACGAGCAGTACTTC